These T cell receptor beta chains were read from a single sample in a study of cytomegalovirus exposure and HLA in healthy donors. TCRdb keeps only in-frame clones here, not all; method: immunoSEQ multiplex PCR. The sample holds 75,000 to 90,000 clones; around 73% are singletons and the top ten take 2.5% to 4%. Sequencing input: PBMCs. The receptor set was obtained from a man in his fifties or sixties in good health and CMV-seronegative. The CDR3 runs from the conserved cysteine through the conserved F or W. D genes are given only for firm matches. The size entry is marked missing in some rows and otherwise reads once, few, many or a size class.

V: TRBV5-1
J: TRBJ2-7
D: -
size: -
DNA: TGCGCCAGCAGCTCGACCCCGGGACAAATCTCCTACGAGCAGTACTTC
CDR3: CASSSTPGQISYEQYF

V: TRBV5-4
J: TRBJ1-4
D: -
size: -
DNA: TGTGCCAGCAGTTACAACAATGAAAAACTGTTTTTT
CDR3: CASSYNNEKLFF

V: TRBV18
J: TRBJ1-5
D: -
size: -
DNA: TGTGCCAGCTCATCGGGAAGTCTGCAGCCCCAGCATTTT
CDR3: CASSSGSLQPQHF

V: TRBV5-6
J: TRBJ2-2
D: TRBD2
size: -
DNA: TGTGCCAGCAGCTCAGGGGGGGGACTAGCGGGGTCCGGGGAGCTGTTTTTT
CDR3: CASSSGGGLAGSGELFF

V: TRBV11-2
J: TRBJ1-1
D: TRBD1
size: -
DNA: TGTGCCAGCAGCGGCAGGGGGCGAACTGAAGCTTTCTTT
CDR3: CASSGRGRTEAFF

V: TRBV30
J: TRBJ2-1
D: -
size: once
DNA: TGTGCCTGGGCTTTAGTGGGGGGCTCCTACAATGAGCAGTTCTTC
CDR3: CAWALVGGSYNEQFF

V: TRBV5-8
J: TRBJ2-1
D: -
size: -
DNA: TGTGCCAGCAGCTCGACAGGTATAAATGAGCAGTTCTTC
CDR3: CASSSTGINEQFF

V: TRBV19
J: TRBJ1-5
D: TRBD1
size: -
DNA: TGTGCCAGTAGTACCCTGAGCAGGGGGCATGGCAATCAGCCCCAGCATTTT
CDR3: CASSTLSRGHGNQPQHF

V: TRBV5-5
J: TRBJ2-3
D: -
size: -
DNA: TGTGCCAGCAGCTTGGGCGGGTCGACGAGCACAGATACGCAGTATTTT
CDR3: CASSLGGSTSTDTQYF

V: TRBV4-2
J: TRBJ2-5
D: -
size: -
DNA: TGTGCCAGCAGCCAAGATGGGGGGCGGGGGAAAGAGACCCAGTACTTC
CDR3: CASSQDGGRGKETQYF

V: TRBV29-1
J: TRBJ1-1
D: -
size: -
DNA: TGCAGCGTTGCTCGGTCGTCGGGCACTGAAGCTTTCTTT
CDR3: CSVARSSGTEAFF